These 19 T cell receptor beta chains were all obtained from the same sample, sequenced in a study of T cell repertoires and HLA-DP antigens. These receptors lack a known antigen. TCRdb's table, derived via immunoSEQ multiplex PCR, lists solely in-frame clones and lacks some. The data hold some 120,000 clones, with over 90% observed a single time. Sequenced sample: CD4+ T cells from PBMCs. Receptor source: a woman under 30 in good health and CMV-seronegative.

V gene TRBV4-3 combines with J gene TRBJ2-3; D not certain. V was trimmed by 1 base and J by 0 bases, leaving 8 bases between them. The CDR3 contains 15 residues. CDR1 is LGHNA, CDR2 YSLEER, per germline. The CDR3 region is CASSQAYGSTDTQYF. DNA of the CDR3: TGCGCCAGCAGCCAAGCCTACGGGAGCACAGATACGCAGTATTTT.

The chain couples TRBV2 to TRBJ1-5, with 8 bases fitting TRBD1. The trim removed 7 bases at V and 5 bases at J, leaving 10 bases unmatched. CDR3 length equals 15 residues. CDR1 and CDR2 from the germline V gene are SNHLY and FYNNEI. This chain's CDR3 is CASTLTGQGDQPQHF. CDR3 in DNA: TGTGCCAGCACCCTGACCGGACAGGGCGATCAGCCCCAGCATTTT.

This rearrangement joins TRBV5-4 to TRBJ1-2; 10 positions match TRBD1. Germline CDR1 reads SGHNT; CDR2 reads YYREEE (reference sequence). This CDR3 comprises 16 residues. V shed 2 bases, J shed 2 bases, and the junction held 6 bases outside the gene matches. CDR3 in amino acids: CASSLPGQGSNYGYTF. The CDR3, as DNA: TGTGCCAGCAGCTTACCGGGACAGGGGTCGAACTATGGCTACACCTTC. Full variable domain (missing parts from reference TRBV5-4 and TRBJ1-2): ETGVTQSPTHLIKTRGQQVTLRCSSQSGHNTVSWYQQALGQGPQFIFQYYREEENGRGNFPPRFSGLQFPNYSSELNVNALELDDSALYLCASSLPGQGSNYGYTFGSGTRLTVV.

Of note for this clone: One junction end does not reproduce the germline sequence, and a read error may be involved. The chain is built from TRBV5-4 and TRBJ1-1; D is ambiguous. The CDR3 loop spans 14 amino acids. Germline CDR1 and CDR2: SGHNT and YYREEE (reference sequence). CDR3 residues: CASSLFLGNPEAFF. The CDR3 DNA reads as TGTGCCAGCAGCTTGTTTCTGGGGAACCCTGAAGCTTTCTTT.

The V call is TRBV28, the J call TRBJ1-1; 7 positions match TRBD1. The germline gives CDR1 MDHEN, CDR2 SYDVKM. This CDR3 is 16 amino acids long. V lost 3 bases to trimming and J lost 6 bases; unmatched junction nucleotides: 13. CDR3 amino acids: CASSFRGGAYGAEAFF. The CDR3 nucleotides read TGTGCCAGCAGTTTCCGAGGGGGCGCTTACGGGGCTGAAGCTTTCTTT.

V usage is TRBV10-2 and J usage is TRBJ2-5; perhaps TRBD1 as D (5 bases). Trimming removed 2 bases from V and 6 bases from J, with 7 bases in between. Germline V lookup: CDR1 WSHSY, CDR2 SAAADI. This CDR3 contains 12 residues. CDR3 bases: TGCGCCAGCAGTGAGGGGGCACAGACCCAGTACTTC. Amino acids: CASSEGAQTQYF.

The chain is built from TRBV29-1 and TRBJ1-2; D gene unclear. The CDR3 sequence is 12 residues long. Trimming took 4 bases from V and 7 from J, leaving 13 bases between them. Germline CDR1 and CDR2: SQVTM and ANQGSEA. CDR3 nucleotides: TGCAGCGTTGCCGAGCCCCGGCTTGGCTACACCTTC. It translates to CSVAEPRLGYTF.

The V call is TRBV4-1, the J call TRBJ2-2; 7 positions agree with TRBD2. V lost 1 base, J lost 4 bases, and 6 bases stayed unmatched. Germline V gene sequence: CDR1 MGHRA, CDR2 YSYEKL. CDR3 length: 16 amino acids. The DNA of the CDR3 is TGCGCCAGCAGCCAAGGATTAGCGGGTTTCACCGGGGAGCTGTTTTTT. It encodes CASSQGLAGFTGELFF.

For the CDR3, the DNA is TGTGCCAGCAGCCTGGGACTAGCCTTCAATGAGCAGTTCTTC. It is translated as CASSLGLAFNEQFF. The gene calls are TRBV7-3 and TRBJ2-1; 9 bases align to TRBD2. Germline trimming cut 5 bases from V and 6 bases from J; bases unmatched to any gene: 5. Germline loops: CDR1 SGHTA, CDR2 FQGTGA. The CDR3 is made up of 14 amino acids.

CDR3 loop: CASSDDGSYQETQYF. As DNA, the CDR3 is TGTGCCAGCAGTGACGACGGGTCCTACCAAGAGACCCAGTACTTC. The chain recombines TRBV6-1 with TRBJ2-5, with D unclear. Trimming removed 3 bases from V and 0 bases from J, with 11 bases in between. Germline CDR1 is MNHNS and CDR2 is SASEGT. The CDR3 spans 15 residues.

The V gene is TRBV6-6, the J gene TRBJ2-5; D is uncertain. The CDR3 covers 11 residues. Trimming stripped 3 bases from V and 4 bases from J, with 3 bases between. The V gene's germline CDR1 is MNHNY and CDR2 SVGAGI (reference sequence). DNA for the CDR3: TGTGCCAGCAGTTATGTAGAGACCCAGTACTTC. Its protein is CASSYVETQYF.

For the CDR3, the DNA is TGTGCCAGCAGCTTGACAGGGCCCGCGAACACCGGGGAGCTGTTTTTT. This sequence encodes CASSLTGPANTGELFF. V is TRBV5-4 and J is TRBJ2-2, with D tentatively TRBD1 (6 bases). The CDR3 covers 16 residues. The V gene lost 1 base and the J gene lost 0 bases, with 10 bases spanning the gap. Germline-derived CDR1 and CDR2 are SGHNT and YYREEE (reference sequence). The entire variable domain, with the rest obtained from reference TRBV5-4 and TRBJ2-2, is as follows: ETGVTQSPTHLIKTRGQQVTLRCSSQSGHNTVSWYQQALGQGPQFIFQYYREEENGRGNFPPRFSGLQFPNYSSELNVNALELDDSALYLCASSLTGPANTGELFFGEGSRLTVL.

J is TRBJ2-3 and V is TRBV13; D possibly corresponds to TRBD2 (5 bases). The CDR3 is made up of 12 amino acids. Germline assignment: CDR1 PRHDT and CDR2 FYEKMQ (reference sequence). V lost 5 bases and J lost 3, with 6 bases in between. In DNA, the CDR3 is TGTGCCAGCAGCAGAGGGACAGATACGCAGTATTTT. It yields the protein CASSRGTDTQYF.

This clone was counted a single time. The V and J genes are TRBV18 and TRBJ2-7; TRBD1 aligns across 11 bases. Unmatched junction bases numbered 2, after V lost 3 bases and J lost 1 base. The CDR3 totals 15 residues. CDR1 and CDR2 (germline): KGHSH, LQKENI. CDR3: CASSPGQGDSYEQYF. In nucleotides, the CDR3 is TGTGCCAGCTCACCGGGACAGGGGGATTCCTACGAGCAGTACTTC.

This clone has a single count. This chain uses TRBV7-8 with TRBJ2-7; D not resolved. Germline CDR1 SGHVS, CDR2 FQNEAQ. Trimming removed 1 base from V and 1 base from J, with 14 bases in between. The CDR3 is 16 residues long. The CDR3 loop is CASSLVRAPFSYEQYF. The CDR3, as DNA: TGTGCCAGCAGCTTAGTTCGAGCGCCCTTTTCCTACGAGCAGTACTTC. Together with reference TRBV7-8 and TRBJ2-7, the CDR3 gives the full variable domain: GAGVSQSPRYKVAKRGQDVALRCDPISGHVSLFWYQQALGQGPEFLTYFQNEAQLDKSGLPSDRFFAERPEGSVSTLKIQRTQQEDSAVYLCASSLVRAPFSYEQYFGPGTRLTVT.

The chain has TRBV27 and TRBJ2-7; 7 nucleotides line up with TRBD1. Germline V lookup: CDR1 MNHEY, CDR2 SMNVEV (reference sequence). J gave up 2 bases and V 5 bases, and 3 bases lay outside the gene matches. This CDR3 has 13 residues. CDR3: CASSDRVPYEQYF. The CDR3, as DNA: TGTGCCAGCAGTGACAGGGTCCCCTACGAGCAGTACTTC.

This chain connects TRBV5-1 to TRBJ2-5; D is possibly TRBD1 (6 bases). Germline V gives CDR1 SGHRS, CDR2 YFSETQ. Trimming shortened V by 6 bases and J by 2 bases, and 11 bases separated the two germline ends. This CDR3 spans 13 amino acids. The CDR3 DNA follows: TGCGCCAGCAACAACAGGGAACAAGAGACCCAGTACTTC. As protein: CASNNREQETQYF.

The chain uses TRBV2 and TRBJ1-5; 7 bases are shared with TRBD1. Germline V gives CDR1 SNHLY, CDR2 FYNNEI. J gave up 9 bases and V 2 bases, and 16 bases lay outside the gene matches. The CDR3 has 17 residues. The CDR3 here is CASSELGPRGSRGPQHF. CDR3 nucleotides: TGTGCCAGCAGTGAATTAGGACCCAGGGGGTCCCGGGGGCCCCAGCATTTT.

The rearrangement links TRBV11-2 to TRBJ1-1; no firm D call. Trimming removed 2 bases at V and 1 base at J, with 2 bases between. Germline values: CDR1 SGHAT, CDR2 FQNNGV. The CDR3 sequence is 12 residues long. CDR3 region: CASSLWNTEAFF. Written as DNA, the CDR3 is TGTGCCAGCAGCTTATGGAACACTGAAGCTTTCTTT.